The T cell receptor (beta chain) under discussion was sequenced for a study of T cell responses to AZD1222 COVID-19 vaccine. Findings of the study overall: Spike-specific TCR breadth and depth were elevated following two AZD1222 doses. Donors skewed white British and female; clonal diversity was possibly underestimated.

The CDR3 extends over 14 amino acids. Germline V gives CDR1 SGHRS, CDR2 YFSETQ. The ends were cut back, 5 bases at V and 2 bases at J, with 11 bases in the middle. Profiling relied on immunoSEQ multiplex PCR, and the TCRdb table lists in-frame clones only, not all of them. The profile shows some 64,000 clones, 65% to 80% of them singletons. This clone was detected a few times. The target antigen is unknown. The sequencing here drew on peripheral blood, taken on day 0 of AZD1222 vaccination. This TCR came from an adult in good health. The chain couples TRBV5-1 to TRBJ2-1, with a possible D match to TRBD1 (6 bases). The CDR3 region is CASSPGDTYNEQFF. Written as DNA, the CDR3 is TGCGCCAGCAGTCCCGGGGACACCTACAATGAGCAGTTCTTC.